A selection of T cell receptor beta chains follows, all from one sample in a study of vaccination effects on CD4 cells after COVID-19. Using immunoSEQ multiplex PCR, the repertoire was profiled, and TCRdb retains in-frame clones only, with some absent. The sample records over 25,000 clones, approximately 76% being singletons. These receptors' antigens are unknown. Source: CD4+ T cells from PBMCs cultured with SARS-CoV-2 spike peptides, taken before COVID-19 vaccination. Source of these receptors: a human donor who received a COVID-19 vaccine. The conserved cysteine and the conserved F or W are not part of the CDR3 here. Each record gives: J gene, V gene, CDR3 protein.

TRBJ1-4	TRBV7-6	ASSSARQGTNEKLF
TRBJ2-3	TRBV5-1	ASGSGGRTDTQY
TRBJ2-7	TRBV19	ASSTGDVVAFYEQY
TRBJ2-7	TRBV11-2	ASSLGRGGRWSSYEQY
TRBJ2-1	TRBV10-1	ASSEFNNNEQF
TRBJ2-5	TRBV5-1	ASSRRQGAEETQY
TRBJ2-2	TRBV28	ASSLGSAGRTGELF
TRBJ2-7	TRBV6-6	ASSYSSSYEQY
TRBJ2-1	TRBV10-1	ASLKRGPYNEQF
TRBJ2-7	TRBV7-9	ASSISSYEQY
TRBJ2-7	TRBV5-1	ASSYARFDEQY
TRBJ1-2	TRBV7-9	ASSLLVNYGYT
TRBJ2-1	TRBV24-1	ATSDFRVGRGVREQF
TRBJ1-2	TRBV10-3	AITRTPHYGYT
TRBJ2-5	TRBV2	ASSLLGGETQY
TRBJ1-1	TRBV18	ASSPIRENTEAF
TRBJ2-5	TRBV29-1	SVEEGGRGGETQY
TRBJ1-6	TRBV7-9	ASSLEQYNSPLH
TRBJ1-2	TRBV5-1	ASSFGQGANYGYT
TRBJ2-7	TRBV4-1	ASRRGAGASYEQY
TRBJ2-7	TRBV4-1	ASSQGAGTGEQY
TRBJ1-5	TRBV5-4	ASSLTTGGANQPQH
TRBJ2-1	TRBV24-1	ATGGSLDEQF
TRBJ2-2	TRBV6-5	ASRKGGLTGELF
TRBJ1-5	TRBV2	ASSVEAQPQH
TRBJ2-7	TRBV11-2	ASSSYLGTSHEQY
TRBJ1-5	TRBV6-5	ASSYSRGSQPQH
TRBJ1-5	TRBV7-8	ASSLGSAGNQPQH
TRBJ2-1	TRBV6-5	ASRVSGNNEQF
TRBJ2-5	TRBV10-1	ASSEAQHGETQY
TRBJ2-1	TRBV24-1	ATSDRGLAVYNEQF
TRBJ2-7	TRBV29-1	SVESLPYEQY
TRBJ2-7	TRBV27	ASRLAGGAYEQY
TRBJ1-1	TRBV11-3	ASSLRGNTEAF
TRBJ1-2	TRBV29-1	SARPMIDGYT
TRBJ1-4	TRBV7-9	ASSLAETDNEKLF
TRBJ1-2	TRBV10-3	AISESGGAGYGYT
TRBJ2-1	TRBV6-5	ASSYSQGATYNEQF
TRBJ1-2	TRBV29-1	SADSEGYT
TRBJ1-2	TRBV24-1	ATSDRVLTGFGGYT
TRBJ2-5	TRBV4-1	ASSQDSGEETQY
TRBJ2-5	TRBV3-1/TRBV3-2	ASSQDLSGSETQY
TRBJ2-7	TRBV5-4	ASSLAGGREQY
TRBJ2-3	TRBV3-1/TRBV3-2	ASSPSPGLADTQY
TRBJ2-1	TRBV7-9	ASSLAPGPAYNEQF
TRBJ2-5	TRBV25-1	ASGDNFRQGRETQY
TRBJ2-6	TRBV24-1	ATSAGHHVSGANVLT
TRBJ1-1	TRBV5-1	ASSPTGGRTEAF
TRBJ2-7	TRBV7-2	ASSLGGIVYEQY
TRBJ1-2	TRBV19	ASSRGVEYGYT
TRBJ1-4	TRBV7-9	ASSLKNEKLF
TRBJ1-5	TRBV27	ASSLSGLFYQPQH
TRBJ2-7	TRBV11-3	ASSDGGESGTYEQY
TRBJ2-3	TRBV29-1	SVGGRSTDTQY
TRBJ2-7	TRBV6-1	ASSEAIQAYEQY
TRBJ2-7	TRBV3-1/TRBV3-2	ASSPRQGMSDEQY
TRBJ2-3	TRBV11-2	ASSMSGGTADTQY
TRBJ1-1	TRBV6-5	ASRPTGFRAF
TRBJ2-7	TRBV6-5	ASNPGLSLFYEQY